This TCR beta chain was sequenced for a study of early T cells in non-severe SARS-CoV-2 infection. TCRdb re-called the 5' RACE reads with MiXCR, one entry per CDR3 protein. The sample lists some 46,000 distinct CDR3 sequences, roughly 9.3% seen once, with under 15% in the top ten. The germline V gene has CDR1 MNHNS and CDR2 SASEGT. There are 17 residues in the CDR3. V dropped 4 bases and J dropped 3; count of bases not matched to a gene: 9. Sequencing was performed on whole blood. The receptor was derived from an adult who was a healthcare worker with PCR-confirmed SARS-CoV-2 infection or an uninfected control (not recorded which). The chain uses TRBV6-1 and TRBJ2-6; 7 bases are a match to TRBD1. CDR3 sequence: CASSVLTGVNGANVLTF. In DNA form, the CDR3 reads TGTGCCAGCAGTGTTCTCACAGGGGTAAATGGGGCCAACGTCCTGACTTTC.